This T cell receptor (beta chain) was found in a study of Graves' ophthalmopathy and Graves' hyperthyroidism. Study-wide results and limits: Also, most clonotypes expanded in the thyroid above 0.001 frequency appeared in blood. Both a roughly 70% sensitivity and an approximately 72% specificity characterized the model's predictions of ophthalmopathy progression.

The germline V and J ends were trimmed by 3 bases and 8 bases, with 13 bases remaining between them. There are 14 residues in the CDR3. CDR1 MGHDK and CDR2 SYGVNS come from the germline V gene. Amplifying from RNA transcripts, the study obtained TCR beta CDR3 regions. RT-PCR in the first round used HTBI primers; a second-round multiplex PCR followed. In TCRdb, the multiplex PCR reads were re-called with MiXCR into one record per CDR3 protein. In the table there are approximately 540,000 distinct CDR3 sequences, less than 40% of which are singletons. Enrollment excluded any patients with other autoimmune diseases, uncontrolled infections, pregnancy or lactation. This clonotype occurred many times. Its antigen is not identified.

The origin of this receptor is an adult man with Graves' hyperthyroidism. This sequence joins TRBV25-1 and TRBJ1-4; unclear D gene. The sample comprised peripheral blood or thyroid tissue (not recorded which). The CDR3 region has the DNA TGTGCCAGCAGTGACTGGGGAGGCAGAGAAAAACTGTTTTTT. Amino acids: CASSDWGGREKLFF. The full variable domain, in which reference TRBV25-1 and TRBJ1-4 provide the parts outside the CDR3, is EADIYQTPRYLVIGTGKKITLECSQTMGHDKMYWYQQDPGMELHLIHYSYGVNSTEKGDLSSESTVSRIRTEHFPLTLESARPSHTSQYLCASSDWGGREKLFFGSGTQLSVL.